These 32 T cell receptor beta chains share one sample of origin, sequenced in a study of vaccination effects on CD4 cells after COVID-19. No cognate antigen is known for these TCRs. Produced via immunoSEQ multiplex PCR; TCRdb's table is partial and in-frame only. Of tens of thousands of clones in the sample, roughly 75% were seen once. Antigen-specific CD4+ T cells expanded by the ViraFEST assay with viral peptide pools were then sequenced. Following 10 days of culture, CD4+ T cells were isolated. Vaccinees lacked prior SARS-CoV-2 infection and tested negative for nucleocapsid antibodies. Sequencing used CD4+ T cells from PBMCs cultured with HCoV-OC43 spike peptides, obtained before COVID-19 vaccination. Subset noted: HCoV-OC43 spike overlapping peptide pool stimulation. These receptor sequences come from a human donor who received a COVID-19 vaccine.

The chain combines TRBV6-6 with TRBJ1-6; a possible D gene is TRBD1 (5 bases). This CDR3 contains 16 residues. CDR1 is MNHNY and CDR2 is SVGAGI in the germline V gene (reference sequence). The V and J ends lost 2 bases and 5 bases respectively, with 13 bases between them. The CDR3 sequence is CASSYGGASHNSPLHF. CDR3 DNA: TGTGCCAGCAGTTACGGAGGGGCGTCTCATAATTCACCCCTCCACTTT.

A single count supports this clone. The rearrangement links TRBV7-2 to TRBJ2-3, with 12 bases lining up with TRBD2. J lost 7 bases, V lost 5 bases, and 10 bases had no gene match. Germline CDR1 SGHTA, CDR2 FQGNSA. CDR3 length: 16 amino acids. CDR3 nucleotides: TGTGCCAGCAGCATCTCTAGCGGGGGGGTGTCTAATACGCAGTATTTT. Encoded protein: CASSISSGGVSNTQYF.

CDR3 region: CAWSRDYSPLHF. The CDR3 DNA reads as TGTGCCTGGAGCAGGGATTACTCACCCCTCCACTTT. This sequence joins TRBV30 and TRBJ1-6; perhaps TRBD1 as D (5 bases). The CDR3 has 12 residues. CDR1 and CDR2 (germline): GTSNPN, SVGIG (reference sequence). V shed 3 bases and J shed 10 bases, with 10 bases lying between them.

The V gene is TRBV11-2, the J gene TRBJ1-1; D is ambiguous. There are 13 residues in the CDR3. Deletions cut 5 bases from V and 0 bases from J, with 7 bases between. Germline-derived CDR1 and CDR2 are SGHAT and FQNNGV. The CDR3 loop is CASSPGLNTEAFF. The CDR3 DNA reads TGTGCCAGCAGCCCAGGATTGAACACTGAAGCTTTCTTT.

This sequence joins TRBV28 and TRBJ1-1, with no clear D. The CDR3 loop spans 12 amino acids. Germline CDR1 is MDHEN and CDR2 is SYDVKM. V lost 3 bases to trimming and J lost 4 bases, with 6 bases between them. The CDR3 sequence: CASSFSVTEAFF. In DNA form, the CDR3 reads TGTGCCAGCAGTTTTTCTGTCACTGAAGCTTTCTTT.

The chain uses TRBV5-5 and TRBJ2-7; TRBD1 matches 7 bases. CDR1 and CDR2 from the germline V gene are SGHKS and YYEKEE (reference sequence). The CDR3 spans 16 residues. With V trimmed by 2 bases and J by 0 bases, 8 bases remained unmatched. The CDR3 sequence: CASSLLGGEGSYEQYV. CDR3 in DNA: TGTGCCAGCAGCTTACTAGGGGGCGAAGGCTCCTACGAGCAGTACGTC.

This chain links TRBV5-1 with TRBJ1-2, with 7 bases matching TRBD1. Germline loops: CDR1 SGHRS, CDR2 YFSETQ. This CDR3 spans 14 amino acids. The V gene end was trimmed by 4 bases and the J gene end by 7 bases; junction bases not matched to a gene: 10. CDR3 amino acids: CASSDTNTGAGYTF. In DNA, the CDR3 is TGCGCCAGCAGCGATACTAATACAGGGGCTGGCTACACCTTC.

J is TRBJ2-4 and V is TRBV24-1, with 10 bases lining up with TRBD1. Unmatched junction bases numbered 5, after V lost 5 bases and J lost 5 bases. Germline CDR1 reads KGHDR; CDR2 reads SFDVKD. The CDR3 has 15 residues. DNA of the CDR3: TGTGCCACCAGTGCCACCGGGACAGGGGAAAACATTCAGTACTTC. Translation gives CATSATGTGENIQYF.

The genes are TRBV4-1 and TRBJ1-2; TRBD1 is a possible D gene (6 bases). V gave up 1 base and J gave up 4 bases, with 7 bases separating them. This CDR3 spans 13 amino acids. Germline V gene lookup returns CDR1 MGHRA and CDR2 YSYEKL. The CDR3 DNA sequence: TGCGCCAGCAGCCAAGTAGGGGGCTATGGCTACACCTTC. Translating it yields CASSQVGGYGYTF.

This chain links TRBV19 with TRBJ2-2; 9 bases line up with TRBD2. Germline lookup yields CDR1 LNHDA and CDR2 SQIVND (reference sequence). After removal of 1 base from V and 6 bases from J, the junction contained 3 bases not matched to a gene. This CDR3 is 15 amino acids long. The CDR3 reads CASSIVGTSPGELFF. The CDR3 bases are TGTGCCAGTAGTATAGTCGGGACTAGCCCCGGGGAGCTGTTTTTT.

This clone occurred once. The J gene is TRBJ2-6, the V gene TRBV6-4; 7 bases are a match to TRBD1. Germline CDR1 MRHNA, CDR2 SNTAGT. The J segment lost 0 bases and the V segment lost 5 bases, leaving 10 bases of the junction unmatched. The CDR3 covers 18 residues. CDR3 region: CASSSLRQGYSGANVLTF. In nucleotides, the CDR3 is TGTGCCAGCAGTTCTCTTCGACAGGGATACTCTGGGGCCAACGTCCTGACTTTC.

The chain carries TRBV5-1 and TRBJ2-2, with D maybe TRBD1 (6 bases). This CDR3 spans 16 amino acids. V lost 4 bases to trimming and J lost 3 bases, with 16 bases between them. Germline V gene sequence: CDR1 SGHRS, CDR2 YFSETQ. The CDR3 nucleotides read TGCGCCAGCAGCCCCTCAGGGGCGAGGTACACCGGGGAGCTGTTTTTT. Protein sequence: CASSPSGARYTGELFF.

The chain links TRBV5-4 to TRBJ1-3; D gene ambiguous. There are 14 residues in the CDR3. In germline, CDR1 is SGHNT, CDR2 YYREEE (reference sequence). V shed 2 bases and J shed 4 bases, with 10 bases lying between them. The DNA of the CDR3 is TGTGCCAGCAGCTTATATGACGCAGGAAACACCATATATTTT. Translation: CASSLYDAGNTIYF.

This clone came up once. The gene calls are TRBV27 and TRBJ1-5, with TRBD1 matching over 7 bases. J gave up 4 bases and V 2 bases, and 5 bases lay outside the gene matches. In germline, CDR1 is MNHEY, CDR2 SMNVEV (reference sequence). This CDR3 comprises 15 residues. The CDR3 here is CASSLMGRGNQPQHF. CDR3 bases: TGTGCCAGCAGTTTAATGGGCAGGGGGAATCAGCCCCAGCATTTT.

This clone appeared a single time. The V and J genes are TRBV30 and TRBJ2-7; 7 nucleotides match TRBD2. The V segment lost 8 bases and the J segment 4 bases; nucleotides outside the gene matches: 5. The CDR3 has 11 residues. Germline V gene lookup returns CDR1 GTSNPN and CDR2 SVGIG (reference sequence). The chain's CDR3 is CAGGRGYEQYV. CDR3 coding DNA: TGTGCCGGGGGGAGGGGATACGAGCAGTACGTC.

V gene TRBV30 combines with J gene TRBJ1-5; D ambiguous. CDR1 is GTSNPN, CDR2 SVGIG, per germline (reference sequence). Trimming took off 3 bases at V and 1 base at J, with 10 bases between the two ends. This CDR3 comprises 14 residues. The CDR3 loop is CAWRESGSNQPQHF. The CDR3 DNA sequence: TGTGCCTGGAGGGAGAGCGGCAGCAATCAGCCCCAGCATTTT. The full variable domain, with the rest looked up from reference TRBV30 and TRBJ1-5, is SQTIHQWPATLVQPVGSPLSLECTVEGTSNPNLYWYRQAAGRGLQLLFYSVGIGQISSEVPQNLSASRPQDRQFILSSKKLLLSDSGFYLCAWRESGSNQPQHFGDGTRLSIL.

The V gene is TRBV5-1, the J gene TRBJ2-4, with D tentatively TRBD2 (6 bases). The CDR3 consists of 13 residues. V was shortened by 2 bases and J by 8 bases, with 11 bases between the two germline ends. CDR1 and CDR2 (germline): SGHRS, YFSETQ. In nucleotides, the CDR3 is TGCGCCAGCAGCTTCGGGGGACGAGACATTCAGTACTTC. Encoded protein: CASSFGGRDIQYF.

This chain joins TRBV6-5 and TRBJ2-5; the match to TRBD1 covers 9 bases. The CDR3 is 14 residues long. V shed 6 bases, J shed 2 bases, and the junction held 4 bases outside the gene matches. Per germline, CDR1 MNHEY and CDR2 SVGAGI. The CDR3 sequence: CASRWTGAQETQYF. In nucleotides, the CDR3 is TGTGCCAGCAGGTGGACAGGGGCACAAGAGACCCAGTACTTC.

This chain joins TRBV24-1 and TRBJ2-5; 11 nucleotides align to TRBD2. With 4 bases clipped from V and 1 base from J, the junction kept 4 bases outside the gene matches. The CDR3 loop spans 16 amino acids. Germline CDR1 and CDR2: KGHDR and SFDVKD. The CDR3 is CATSDPGTSGQETQYF. The CDR3 nucleotides read TGTGCCACCAGTGACCCCGGGACTAGCGGCCAAGAGACCCAGTACTTC.

The chain carries TRBV6-5 and TRBJ1-2; TRBD1 agrees at 9 bases. J gave up 6 bases and V 6 bases, and 8 bases lay outside the gene matches. CDR3 length: 14 residues. Germline V lookup: CDR1 MNHEY, CDR2 SVGAGI. The CDR3 reads CASRKRDRVHGYTF. CDR3 bases: TGTGCCAGCAGGAAGCGGGACAGGGTCCATGGCTACACCTTC.

The chain employs TRBV24-1 and TRBJ2-5; 9 bases line up with TRBD1. From germline, CDR1 is KGHDR and CDR2 SFDVKD. Losses at the gene ends were 4 bases for V and 3 bases for J; bases not matched to a gene: 2. CDR3 length equals 14 residues. The DNA of the CDR3 is TGTGCCACCAGTGACTGGACAGGGGAAGAGACCCAGTACTTC. Protein product: CATSDWTGEETQYF.

This clone appeared a few times. J is TRBJ2-7 and V is TRBV7-8, with D unresolved. V dropped 6 bases and J dropped 0 bases, with 18 bases sitting between them. This CDR3 spans 16 amino acids. Germline-derived CDR1 and CDR2 are SGHVS and FQNEAQ. CDR3 bases: TGTGCCAGCAGGGGCCTAAGGGTGCCGAGCTCCTACGAGCAGTACGTC. Protein: CASRGLRVPSSYEQYV.

The CDR3 coding sequence is TGTGCCAGCAGTCCCGGGGGGAGTAGCGGGGGGCTCCAAGAGACCCAGTACTTC. It is translated as CASSPGGSSGGLQETQYF. V gene TRBV6-6 combines with J gene TRBJ2-5; the match to TRBD2 covers 10 bases. Trimming at V came to 5 bases and at J to 1 base, leaving 13 bases not matched to a gene. The CDR3 spans 18 residues. Per the germline V gene, CDR1 is MNHNY and CDR2 is SVGAGI (reference sequence).

This clone turned up a few times. The chain uses TRBV5-1 and TRBJ2-3; 9 bases fit TRBD2. V lost 0 bases and J lost 14; bases outside the gene matches: 7. From germline, CDR1 is SGHRS and CDR2 YFSETQ. The CDR3 covers 13 residues. The CDR3 region has the DNA TGCGCCAGCAGCTTGGAGCGGGGGGCGAGGGGGTATTTT. It is translated as CASSLERGARGYF. The variable domain in full, completed from reference TRBV5-1 and TRBJ2-3, reads KAGVTQTPRYLIKTRGQQVTLSCSPISGHRSVSWYQQTPGQGLQFLFEYFSETQRNKGNFPGRFSGRQFSNSRSEMNVSTLELGDSALYLCASSLERGARGYFGPGTRLTVL.

The chain is built from TRBV12-5 and TRBJ2-3; 8 bases are shared with TRBD1. Germline loops: CDR1 LGHNT, CDR2 FRNRAP. Losses at the gene ends were 5 bases for V and 8 bases for J; bases not matched to a gene: 3. The CDR3 length is 12 residues. CDR3 in DNA: TGTGCTAGTGGTCCGACAGGGGCTACGCAGTATTTT. Protein sequence: CASGPTGATQYF.

The chain combines TRBV5-4 with TRBJ2-3; possibly TRBD1 for D (6 bases). The germline CDR1 and CDR2 sequences are SGHNT and YYREEE (reference sequence). The CDR3 contains 17 residues. V lost 3 bases, J lost 0 bases, and 17 bases lay in between. The CDR3 DNA reads TGTGCCAGCAGCTCGATTGGTGCAGGGGTTAGCACAGATACGCAGTATTTT. It yields the protein CASSSIGAGVSTDTQYF. The full variable domain, completed using reference TRBV5-4 and TRBJ2-3, is ETGVTQSPTHLIKTRGQQVTLRCSSQSGHNTVSWYQQALGQGPQFIFQYYREEENGRGNFPPRFSGLQFPNYSSELNVNALELDDSALYLCASSSIGAGVSTDTQYFGPGTRLTVL.

The CDR3: CASSFKRGPYEQYV. The DNA of the CDR3 is TGTGCCAGCAGTTTCAAGAGGGGACCCTACGAGCAGTACGTC. The rearrangement joins TRBV11-2 to TRBJ2-7, with D perhaps given as TRBD1 or TRBD2 (5 bases each). The CDR3 extends over 14 amino acids. Looked up from germline, CDR1 is SGHAT and CDR2 is FQNNGV. V was clipped by 6 bases and J by 2 bases, with 14 bases between them.

The chain joins TRBV7-9 to TRBJ2-7; the D call may be TRBD1 or TRBD2 (5 bases each). Germline V gene lookup returns CDR1 SEHNR and CDR2 FQNEAQ (reference sequence). Trimming shortened V by 1 base and J by 8 bases, and 9 bases separated the two germline ends. The CDR3 has 12 amino acids. In DNA form, the CDR3 reads TGTGCCAGCAGCTTAGGTCCGGGGCAGCAGTACGTC. This gives the protein CASSLGPGQQYV.

V is TRBV19 and J is TRBJ2-6; no reliable D call. Looked up from germline, CDR1 is LNHDA and CDR2 is SQIVND (reference sequence). The CDR3 spans 15 residues. The V and J ends lost 5 bases and 0 bases respectively, with 8 bases between them. The CDR3 spells CASSALNSGANVLTF. Written as DNA, the CDR3 is TGTGCCAGTAGTGCCCTCAACTCTGGGGCCAACGTCCTGACTTTC.

The chain employs TRBV4-3 and TRBJ1-1; D not resolved. The V end was cut by 1 base, the J end by 1 base, with 7 bases between. The CDR3 sequence is 14 residues long. Germline CDR1 reads LGHNA; CDR2 reads YSLEER. The CDR3 nucleotides read TGCGCCAGCAGCCAAGTGAGACAGAACACTGAAGCTTTCTTT. Translation: CASSQVRQNTEAFF.

J is TRBJ1-5 and V is TRBV7-2; 10 bases line up with TRBD1. This CDR3 region has 15 residues. Germline lookup yields CDR1 SGHTA and CDR2 FQGNSA. With 5 bases clipped from V and 7 bases from J, the junction kept 8 bases outside the gene matches. CDR3 in amino acids: CASSPQTGGVQPQHF. Written as DNA, the CDR3 is TGTGCCAGCAGCCCCCAGACAGGGGGCGTACAGCCCCAGCATTTT. Looking up the rest from reference TRBV7-2 and TRBJ1-5 gives the full variable domain: GAGVSQSPSNKVTEKGKDVELRCDPISGHTALYWYRQSLGQGLEFLIYFQGNSAPDKSGLPSDRFSAERTGGSVSTLTIQRTQQEDSAVYLCASSPQTGGVQPQHFGDGTRLSIL.

This clone was detected once. The chain combines TRBV5-1 with TRBJ2-2, with D hard to call. V lost 6 bases to trimming and J lost 1 base, with 13 bases between them. The germline CDR1 and CDR2 sequences are SGHRS and YFSETQ. This CDR3 is 15 amino acids long. The CDR3 reads CASTLVAGNTGELFF. The CDR3, as DNA: TGCGCCAGCACCCTCGTGGCCGGGAACACCGGGGAGCTGTTTTTT.